Each of the 14 T cell receptor beta chains below was sequenced from the same sample in a study of regulatory T cells in long-lasting Graves disease (dated by TCRdb to 2020 to 2022). Library method: multiplex PCR. Sequenced on an Illumina HiSeq 4000. iRepertoire HTBI primers and Arm-PCR amplification of CDR3 regions were used to construct TCR beta libraries. The public sequencing data were trimmed at Q25 with fastp and processed into clonotypes with MiXCR by TCRdb, which kept only in-frame beta chains. Rows with one shared CDR3 protein collapse into an entry with the most common genes and DNA. The sample table holds some 230,000 distinct CDR3 sequences, of which about 16% were seen once. The biggest ten clones account for approximately 20% of the sample. The sample's time point label, decoded: newly diagnosed GD, antithyroid drugs for less than 3 months. RNA was extracted from PBMCs in TRIzol for both TCR sequencing and RNA sequencing.

The sample consisted of peripheral blood mononuclear cells (PBMCs), taken at new diagnosis, from a patient treated with antithyroid drugs. The source of these receptors is a female donor with Graves disease.

This clonotype was recorded at least ten times. The chain carries TRBV6-1 and TRBJ1-4; D may be TRBD1 (6 bases). The CDR3 length is 15 residues. The V gene lost 9 bases and the J gene lost 4 bases, with 18 bases spanning the gap. Germline V lookup: CDR1 MNHNS, CDR2 SASEGT. DNA of the CDR3: TGTGCCAGTCGGCCAGGCGGAGGGGGTAATGAAAAACTGTTTTTT. It translates to CASRPGGGGNEKLFF.

This clonotype was seen ten or more times. The chain links TRBV30 to TRBJ1-1; D gene uncertain. Looked up from germline, CDR1 is GTSNPN and CDR2 is SVGIG (reference sequence). V shed 2 bases and J shed 1 base, with 8 bases lying between them. The CDR3 sequence is 13 residues long. The CDR3 sequence: CAWSRPQNTEAFF. The CDR3 bases are TGTGCCTGGAGTAGACCGCAGAACACTGAAGCTTTCTTT.

This clonotype was counted ten times or more. This chain uses TRBV2 with TRBJ2-1, with 10 nucleotides matching TRBD2. This CDR3 comprises 17 residues. The junction had 15 bases not matched to a gene; V was cut back by 3 bases and J by 10 bases. The germline CDR1 and CDR2 sequences are SNHLY and FYNNEI. DNA for the CDR3: TGTGCCAGCAGTGAGAGTGAAGCGGGAGGGCCGTGGGTGGAGCAGTTCTTC. It translates to CASSESEAGGPWVEQFF.

Here the CDR3 DNA reads TGTGCCACCAGTGACCGGACTGGACGGGGGGGCCCCCGGCATGAGCAGTTCTTC. It translates to CATSDRTGRGGPRHEQFF. The chain is built from TRBV24-1 and TRBJ2-1; TRBD2 matches at 8 bases. Losses at the gene ends were 4 bases for V and 8 bases for J; bases not matched to a gene: 18. CDR3 length: 18 residues. Germline values: CDR1 KGHDR, CDR2 SFDVKD.

This clonotype was found many times. The chain uses TRBV2 and TRBJ1-2, with unresolved D. Germline loops: CDR1 SNHLY, CDR2 FYNNEI. The ends were cut back, 6 bases at V and 8 bases at J, with 16 bases in the middle. The CDR3 length is 13 residues. For the CDR3, the DNA is TGTGCCAGCAGAGAAAGGAGGGATGGGGGCTACACCTTC. This codes for CASRERRDGGYTF. Filled out from reference TRBV2 and TRBJ1-2, the complete variable domain reads EPEVTQTPSHQVTQMGQEVILRCVPISNHLYFYWYRQILGQKVEFLVSFYNNEISEKSEIFDDQFSVERPDGSNFTLKIRSTKLEDSAMYFCASRERRDGGYTFGSGTRLTVV.

This chain joins TRBV12-3 or TRBV12-4 and TRBJ1-5; D is uncertain. With 6 bases removed from V and 4 bases from J, the gap between germline ends came to 13 bases. This CDR3 comprises 14 residues. Here the CDR3 reads CASSPTTGNQPQHF. DNA for the CDR3: TGTGCCAGCAGCCCGACGACGGGAAATCAGCCCCAGCATTTT.

At least ten counts were recorded for this clonotype. The V and J genes are TRBV10-3 and TRBJ1-3, with D unclear. V lost 3 bases and J 3 bases, leaving 9 bases between the germline ends. CDR3 length: 14 residues. Germline assignment: CDR1 ENHRY and CDR2 SYGVKD. CDR3 region: CAISDREGGNTIYF. The CDR3 coding sequence is TGTGCCATCAGTGATCGGGAAGGTGGAAACACCATATATTTT.

This clonotype occurred many times. V gene TRBV3-1 combines with J gene TRBJ1-1; no clear D gene. V lost 5 bases to trimming and J lost 1 base, with 8 bases between them. The CDR3 contains 13 residues. Per germline, CDR1 LGHDT and CDR2 YNNKEL (reference sequence). CDR3: CASSTTRNTEAFF. In DNA, the CDR3 is TGTGCCAGCAGCACGACACGGAACACTGAAGCTTTCTTT.

This clonotype was seen many times. This chain links TRBV19 with TRBJ1-2, with TRBD1 matching 8 bases. Unmatched junction bases numbered 11, after V lost 5 bases and J lost 3 bases. CDR1 is LNHDA and CDR2 is SQIVND in the germline V gene (reference sequence). The CDR3 loop spans 16 amino acids. CDR3 sequence reads: CASSGRQGKNYYGYTF. The CDR3 coding sequence is TGTGCCAGTAGTGGACGACAGGGGAAAAACTACTATGGCTACACCTTC.

This clonotype was counted many times. The rearrangement links TRBV24-1 to TRBJ1-1; perhaps TRBD1 as D (5 bases). CDR3 length: 13 amino acids. V dropped 1 base and J dropped 4 bases, with 6 bases sitting between them. CDR1 KGHDR and CDR2 SFDVKD come from the germline V gene. The DNA for the CDR3 is TGTGCCACCAGTGATTTTGGGGGCACTGAAGCTTTCTTT. Residues: CATSDFGGTEAFF.

The chain joins TRBV4-1 to TRBJ1-5, with D perhaps matching TRBD1 (6 bases). This CDR3 comprises 16 residues. The V and J ends lost 3 bases and 6 bases respectively, with 18 bases between them. The germline gives CDR1 MGHRA, CDR2 YSYEKL. The CDR3 here is CASSHVQGGAAQPQHF. The CDR3 coding sequence is TGCGCCAGCAGCCATGTACAGGGCGGCGCCGCTCAGCCCCAGCATTTT.

This clonotype was counted many times. V gene TRBV6-1 combines with J gene TRBJ2-5, with TRBD1 matching 10 bases. The CDR3 contains 15 residues. V lost 7 bases, J lost 5 bases, and 10 bases stayed unmatched. CDR1 and CDR2 from the germline V gene are MNHNS and SASEGT. As DNA, the CDR3 is TGTGCCAGCACCAATAGGGACAGGGGTGGGGAGACCCAGTACTTC. It encodes CASTNRDRGGETQYF.

This clonotype was counted ten times or more. The chain links TRBV12-5 to TRBJ2-1, with a possible D match to TRBD2 (6 bases). Trimming pared 0 bases from V and 10 bases from J, leaving 16 bases between. The CDR3 spans 15 residues. CDR1 is LGHNT and CDR2 is FRNRAP in the germline V gene. CDR3 amino acids: CASGLVGTPGREQFF. CDR3 DNA sequence: TGTGCTAGTGGTTTGGTAGGGACTCCCGGCAGGGAGCAGTTCTTC.

This clonotype has only a few counts. The chain combines TRBV5-1 with TRBJ2-2, with D perhaps given as TRBD1 or TRBD2 (5 bases each). V lost 4 bases and J 2 bases, leaving 9 bases between the germline ends. The germline V gene encodes CDR1 SGHRS and CDR2 YFSETQ. This CDR3 is built from 14 residues. CDR3 nucleotides: TGCGCCAGCAGCGGAGGACAAAACACCGGGGAGCTGTTTTTT. It specifies CASSGGQNTGELFF.